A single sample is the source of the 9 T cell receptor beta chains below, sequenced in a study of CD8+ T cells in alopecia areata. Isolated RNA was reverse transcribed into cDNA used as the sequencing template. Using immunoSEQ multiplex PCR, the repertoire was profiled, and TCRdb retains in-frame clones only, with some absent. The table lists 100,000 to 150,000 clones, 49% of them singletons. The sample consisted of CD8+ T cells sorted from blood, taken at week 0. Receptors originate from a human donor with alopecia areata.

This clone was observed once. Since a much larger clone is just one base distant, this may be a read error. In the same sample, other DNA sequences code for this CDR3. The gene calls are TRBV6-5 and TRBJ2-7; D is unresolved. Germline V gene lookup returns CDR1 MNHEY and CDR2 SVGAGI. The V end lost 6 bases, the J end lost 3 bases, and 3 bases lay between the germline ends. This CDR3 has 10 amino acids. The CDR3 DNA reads TGTGCCAGCAGGGACTACGAGCAGTACTTC. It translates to CASRDYEQYF.

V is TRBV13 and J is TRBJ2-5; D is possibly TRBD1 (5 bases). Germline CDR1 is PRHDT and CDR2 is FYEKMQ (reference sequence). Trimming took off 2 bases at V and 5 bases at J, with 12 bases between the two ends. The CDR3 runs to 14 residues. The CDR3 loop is CASSLSAGRETQYF. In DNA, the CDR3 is TGTGCCAGCAGCTTATCGGCAGGGCGGGAGACCCAGTACTTC.

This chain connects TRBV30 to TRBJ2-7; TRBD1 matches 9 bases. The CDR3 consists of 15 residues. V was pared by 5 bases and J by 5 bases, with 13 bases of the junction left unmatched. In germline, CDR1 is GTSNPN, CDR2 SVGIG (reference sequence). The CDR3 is CAWSARTGVPNEQYF. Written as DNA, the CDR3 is TGTGCCTGGTCCGCGAGGACAGGGGTTCCCAACGAGCAGTACTTC.

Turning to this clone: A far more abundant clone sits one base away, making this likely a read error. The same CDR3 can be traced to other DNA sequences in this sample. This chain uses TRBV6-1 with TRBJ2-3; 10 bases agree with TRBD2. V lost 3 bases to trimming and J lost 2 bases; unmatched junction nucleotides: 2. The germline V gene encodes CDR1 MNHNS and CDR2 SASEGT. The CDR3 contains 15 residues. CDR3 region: CASSDSGGATDTQYF. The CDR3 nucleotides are TGTGCCAGCAGTGACAGCGGGGGGGCCACAGATACGCAGTATTTT.

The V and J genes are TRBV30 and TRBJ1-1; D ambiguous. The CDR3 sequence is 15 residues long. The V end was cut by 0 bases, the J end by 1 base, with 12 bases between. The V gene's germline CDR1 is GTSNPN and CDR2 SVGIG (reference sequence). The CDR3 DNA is TGTGCCTGGAGTGTCCTCTTTGAAGGGAACACTGAAGCTTTCTTT. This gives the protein CAWSVLFEGNTEAFF. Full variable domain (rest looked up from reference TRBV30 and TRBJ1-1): SQTIHQWPATLVQPVGSPLSLECTVEGTSNPNLYWYRQAAGRGLQLLFYSVGIGQISSEVPQNLSASRPQDRQFILSSKKLLLSDSGFYLCAWSVLFEGNTEAFFGQGTRLTVV.

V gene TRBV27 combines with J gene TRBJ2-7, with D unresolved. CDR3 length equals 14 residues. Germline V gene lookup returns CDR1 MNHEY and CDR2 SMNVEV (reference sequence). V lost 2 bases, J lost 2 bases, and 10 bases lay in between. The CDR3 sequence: CASSLHSGTYEQYF. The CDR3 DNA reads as TGTGCCAGCAGTTTACACAGTGGAACCTACGAGCAGTACTTC.

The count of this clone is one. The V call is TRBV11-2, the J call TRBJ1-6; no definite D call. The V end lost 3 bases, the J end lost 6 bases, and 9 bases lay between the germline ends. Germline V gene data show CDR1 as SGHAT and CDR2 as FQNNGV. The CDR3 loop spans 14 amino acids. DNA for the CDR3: TGTGCCAGCAGCTTCAGCTTTGGTAATTCACCCCTCCACTTT. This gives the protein CASSFSFGNSPLHF.

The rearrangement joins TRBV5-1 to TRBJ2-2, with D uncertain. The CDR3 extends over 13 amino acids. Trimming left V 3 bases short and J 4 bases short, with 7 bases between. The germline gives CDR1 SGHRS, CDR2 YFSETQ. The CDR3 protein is CASSYGGTGELFF. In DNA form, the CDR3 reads TGCGCCAGCAGCTATGGTGGCACCGGGGAGCTGTTTTTT.

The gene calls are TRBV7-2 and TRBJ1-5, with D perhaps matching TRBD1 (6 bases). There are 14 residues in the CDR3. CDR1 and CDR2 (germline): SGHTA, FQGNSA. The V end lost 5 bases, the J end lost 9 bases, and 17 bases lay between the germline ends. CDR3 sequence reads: CASSVSTGHGPQHF. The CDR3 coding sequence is TGTGCCAGCAGCGTCTCTACAGGGCATGGGCCCCAGCATTTT.